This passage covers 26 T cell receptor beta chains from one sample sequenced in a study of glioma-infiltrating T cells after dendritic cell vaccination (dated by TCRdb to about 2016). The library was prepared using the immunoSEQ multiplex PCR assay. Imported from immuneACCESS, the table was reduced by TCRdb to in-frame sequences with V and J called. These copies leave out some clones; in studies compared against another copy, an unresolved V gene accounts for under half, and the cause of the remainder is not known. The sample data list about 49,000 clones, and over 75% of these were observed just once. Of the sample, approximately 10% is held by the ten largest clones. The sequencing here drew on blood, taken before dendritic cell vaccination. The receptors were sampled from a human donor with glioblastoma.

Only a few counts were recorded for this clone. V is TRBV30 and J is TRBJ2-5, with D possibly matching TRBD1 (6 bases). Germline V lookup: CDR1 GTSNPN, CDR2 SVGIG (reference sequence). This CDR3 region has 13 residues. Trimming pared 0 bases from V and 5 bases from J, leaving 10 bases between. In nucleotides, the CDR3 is TGTGCCTGGAGTGTACCAGGGGCGGAGACCCAGTACTTC. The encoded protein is CAWSVPGAETQYF.

CDR3 loop: CASSLPSTGELFF. CDR3 sequence (DNA): TGCGCCAGCAGCTTGCCTAGCACCGGGGAGCTGTTTTTT. This chain uses TRBV5-1 with TRBJ2-2; D is undetermined. CDR3 length: 13 residues. CDR1 is SGHRS and CDR2 is YFSETQ in the germline V gene. V lost 1 base to trimming and J lost 4 bases, with 5 bases between them.

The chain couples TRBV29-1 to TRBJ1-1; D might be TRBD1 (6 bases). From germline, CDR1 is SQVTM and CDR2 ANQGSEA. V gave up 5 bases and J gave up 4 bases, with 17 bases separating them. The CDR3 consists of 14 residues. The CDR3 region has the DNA TGCAGCGTTTTTTTAGGGGGTCGGAGCACTGAAGCTTTCTTT. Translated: CSVFLGGRSTEAFF.

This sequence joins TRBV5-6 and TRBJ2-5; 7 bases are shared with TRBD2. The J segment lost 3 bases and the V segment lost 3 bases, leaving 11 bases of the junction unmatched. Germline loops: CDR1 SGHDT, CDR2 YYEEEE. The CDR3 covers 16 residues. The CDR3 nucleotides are TGTGCCAGCAGCTCGGGGTGGGGCGGGGGAAAAGAGACCCAGTACTTC. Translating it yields CASSSGWGGGKETQYF.

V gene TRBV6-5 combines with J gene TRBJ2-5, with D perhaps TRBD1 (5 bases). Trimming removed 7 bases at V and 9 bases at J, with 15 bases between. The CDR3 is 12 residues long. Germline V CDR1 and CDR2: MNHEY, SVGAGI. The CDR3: CASKAGSSAQYF. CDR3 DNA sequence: TGTGCCAGCAAGGCAGGGTCATCGGCCCAGTACTTC.

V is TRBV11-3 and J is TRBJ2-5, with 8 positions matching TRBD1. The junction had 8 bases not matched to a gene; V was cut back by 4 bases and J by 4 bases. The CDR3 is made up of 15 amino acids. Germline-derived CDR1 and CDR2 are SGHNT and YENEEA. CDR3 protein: CASSSASDRGETQYF. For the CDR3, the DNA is TGTGCCAGCAGCTCAGCCTCCGACAGGGGAGAGACCCAGTACTTC.

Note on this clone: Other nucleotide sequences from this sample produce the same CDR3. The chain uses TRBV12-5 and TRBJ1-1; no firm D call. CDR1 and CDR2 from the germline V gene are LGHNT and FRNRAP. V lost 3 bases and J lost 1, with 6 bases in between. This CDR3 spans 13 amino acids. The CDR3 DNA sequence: TGTGCTAGTGGTTTTGGCAGGAACACTGAAGCTTTCTTT. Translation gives CASGFGRNTEAFF.

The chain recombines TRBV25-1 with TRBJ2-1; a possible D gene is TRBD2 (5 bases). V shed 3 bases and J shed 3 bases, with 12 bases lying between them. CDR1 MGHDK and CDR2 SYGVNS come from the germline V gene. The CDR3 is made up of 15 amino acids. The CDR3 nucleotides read TGTGCCAGCAGTGACCCCCTGAGGGTCTACAATGAGCAGTTCTTC. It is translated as CASSDPLRVYNEQFF.

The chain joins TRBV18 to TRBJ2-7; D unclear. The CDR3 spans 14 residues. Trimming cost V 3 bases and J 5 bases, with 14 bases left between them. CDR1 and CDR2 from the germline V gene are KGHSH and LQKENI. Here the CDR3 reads CASSPPVRTDEQYF. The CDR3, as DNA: TGTGCCAGCTCACCTCCGGTGAGAACGGACGAGCAGTACTTC.

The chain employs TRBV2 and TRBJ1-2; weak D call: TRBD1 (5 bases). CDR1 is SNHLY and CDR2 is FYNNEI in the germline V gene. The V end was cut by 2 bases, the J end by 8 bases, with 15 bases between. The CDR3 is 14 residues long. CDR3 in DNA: TGTGCCAGCAGTGAAACAGGAGGGGTGGGAGGCTACACCTTC. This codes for CASSETGGVGGYTF. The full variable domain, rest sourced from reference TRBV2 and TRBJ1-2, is EPEVTQTPSHQVTQMGQEVILRCVPISNHLYFYWYRQILGQKVEFLVSFYNNEISEKSEIFDDQFSVERPDGSNFTLKIRSTKLEDSAMYFCASSETGGVGGYTFGSGTRLTVV.

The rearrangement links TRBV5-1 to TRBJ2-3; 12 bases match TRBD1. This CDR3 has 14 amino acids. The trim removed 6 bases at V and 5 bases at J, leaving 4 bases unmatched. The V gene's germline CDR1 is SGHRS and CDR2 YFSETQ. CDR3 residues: CASKGTGGRDTQYF. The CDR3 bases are TGCGCCAGCAAGGGGACAGGGGGCAGAGATACGCAGTATTTT.

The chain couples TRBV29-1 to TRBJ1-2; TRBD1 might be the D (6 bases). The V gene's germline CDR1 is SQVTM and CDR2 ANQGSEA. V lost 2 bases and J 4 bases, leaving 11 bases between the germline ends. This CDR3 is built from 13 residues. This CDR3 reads CSVEPGAGYGYTF. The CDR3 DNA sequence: TGCAGCGTTGAACCAGGGGCAGGCTATGGCTACACCTTC. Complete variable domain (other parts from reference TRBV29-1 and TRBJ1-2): SAVISQKPSRDICQRGTSLTIQCQVDSQVTMMFWYRQQPGQSLTLIATANQGSEATYESGFVIDKFPISRPNLTFSTLTVSNMSPEDSSIYLCSVEPGAGYGYTFGSGTRLTVV.

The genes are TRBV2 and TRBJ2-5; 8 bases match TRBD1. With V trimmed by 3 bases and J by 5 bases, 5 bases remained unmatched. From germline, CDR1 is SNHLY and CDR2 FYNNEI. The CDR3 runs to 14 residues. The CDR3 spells CASSEAGGRETQYF. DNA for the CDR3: TGTGCCAGCAGTGAGGCAGGGGGCAGGGAGACCCAGTACTTC.

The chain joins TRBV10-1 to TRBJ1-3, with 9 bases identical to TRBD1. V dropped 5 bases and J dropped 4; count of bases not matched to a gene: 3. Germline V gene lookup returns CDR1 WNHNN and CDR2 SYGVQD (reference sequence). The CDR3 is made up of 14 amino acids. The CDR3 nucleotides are TGCGCCAGCAGTCCGGGACAGGGAGGAAACACCATATATTTT. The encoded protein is CASSPGQGGNTIYF.

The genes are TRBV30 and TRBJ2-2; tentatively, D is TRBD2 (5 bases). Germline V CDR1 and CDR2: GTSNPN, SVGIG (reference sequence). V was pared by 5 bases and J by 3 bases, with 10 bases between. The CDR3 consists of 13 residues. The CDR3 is CAWGPGYTGELFF. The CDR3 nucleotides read TGTGCCTGGGGCCCGGGATACACCGGGGAGCTGTTTTTT.

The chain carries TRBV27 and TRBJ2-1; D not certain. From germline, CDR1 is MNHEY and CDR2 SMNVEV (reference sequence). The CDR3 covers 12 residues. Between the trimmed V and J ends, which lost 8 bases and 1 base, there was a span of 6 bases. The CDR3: CASSRSYNEQFF. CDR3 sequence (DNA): TGTGCCAGCTCTCGGTCCTACAATGAGCAGTTCTTC.

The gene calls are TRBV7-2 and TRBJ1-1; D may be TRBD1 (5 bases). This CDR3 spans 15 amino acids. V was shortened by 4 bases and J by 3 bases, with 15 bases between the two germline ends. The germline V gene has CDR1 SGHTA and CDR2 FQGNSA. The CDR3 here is CASSYEPGLYTEAFF. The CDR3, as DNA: TGTGCCAGCAGCTACGAACCGGGACTCTACACTGAAGCTTTCTTT.

The CDR3: CASSPGTSGRNTDTQYF. CDR3 nucleotide sequence: TGTGCCAGCAGCCCCGGGACTAGCGGGAGGAACACAGATACGCAGTATTTT. The chain has TRBV5-4 and TRBJ2-3; 15 positions agree with TRBD2. The junction had 5 bases not matched to a gene; V was cut back by 4 bases and J by 2 bases. Germline CDR1 SGHNT, CDR2 YYREEE (reference sequence). This CDR3 is 17 amino acids long.

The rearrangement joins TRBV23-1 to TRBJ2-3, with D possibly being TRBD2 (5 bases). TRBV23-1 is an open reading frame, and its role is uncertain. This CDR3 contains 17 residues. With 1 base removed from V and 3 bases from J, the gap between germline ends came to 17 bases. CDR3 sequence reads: CASSQFATSRRTDTQYF. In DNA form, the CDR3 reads TGCGCCAGCAGTCAATTCGCCACTAGTAGAAGGACAGATACGCAGTATTTT.

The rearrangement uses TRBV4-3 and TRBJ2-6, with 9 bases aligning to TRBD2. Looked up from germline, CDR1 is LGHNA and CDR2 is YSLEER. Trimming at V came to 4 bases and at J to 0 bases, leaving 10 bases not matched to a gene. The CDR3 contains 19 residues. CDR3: CASSLLIAGAGSGANVLTF. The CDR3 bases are TGCGCCAGCAGCCTCCTTATAGCGGGAGCGGGCTCTGGGGCCAACGTCCTGACTTTC.

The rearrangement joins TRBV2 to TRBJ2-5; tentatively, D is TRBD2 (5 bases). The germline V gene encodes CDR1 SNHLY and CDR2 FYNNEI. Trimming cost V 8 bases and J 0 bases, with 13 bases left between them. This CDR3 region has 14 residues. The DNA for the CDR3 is TGTGCCAGCCAGGAGCGGCGCAACCAAGAGACCCAGTACTTC. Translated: CASQERRNQETQYF.

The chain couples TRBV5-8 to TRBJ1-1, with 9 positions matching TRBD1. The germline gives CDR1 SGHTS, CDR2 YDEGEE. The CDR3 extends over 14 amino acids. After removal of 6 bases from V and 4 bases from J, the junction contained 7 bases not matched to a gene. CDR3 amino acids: CASTRTGEGTEAFF. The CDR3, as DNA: TGTGCCAGCACACGGACAGGGGAGGGCACTGAAGCTTTCTTT.

The CDR3 sequence is CASSPSSRSNQPQHF. The CDR3 region has the DNA TGTGCCAGTAGTCCCAGTTCCAGGAGCAATCAGCCCCAGCATTTT. The V call is TRBV19, the J call TRBJ1-5, with no clear D. The CDR3 is made up of 15 amino acids. Trimming took 5 bases from V and 1 from J, leaving 12 bases between them. The germline CDR1 and CDR2 sequences are LNHDA and SQIVND (reference sequence).

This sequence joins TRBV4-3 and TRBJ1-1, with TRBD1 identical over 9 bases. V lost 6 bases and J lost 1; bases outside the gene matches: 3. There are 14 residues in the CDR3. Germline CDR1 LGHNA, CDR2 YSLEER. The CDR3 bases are TGCGCCAGCAGTCGACAGGGGGGGAACACTGAAGCTTTCTTT. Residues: CASSRQGGNTEAFF.

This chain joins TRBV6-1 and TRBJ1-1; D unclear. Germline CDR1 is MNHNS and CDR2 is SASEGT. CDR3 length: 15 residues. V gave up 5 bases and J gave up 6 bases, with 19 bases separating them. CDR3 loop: CASSTQDGVKAEAFF. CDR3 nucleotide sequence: TGTGCCAGCAGTACCCAGGACGGGGTGAAGGCTGAAGCTTTCTTT.

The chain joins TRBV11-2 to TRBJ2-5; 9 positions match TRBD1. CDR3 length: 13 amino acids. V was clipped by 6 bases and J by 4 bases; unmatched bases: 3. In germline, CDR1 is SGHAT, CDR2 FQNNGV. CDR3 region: CASRGQGRETQYF. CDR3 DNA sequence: TGTGCCAGCAGGGGACAGGGTAGAGAGACCCAGTACTTC.